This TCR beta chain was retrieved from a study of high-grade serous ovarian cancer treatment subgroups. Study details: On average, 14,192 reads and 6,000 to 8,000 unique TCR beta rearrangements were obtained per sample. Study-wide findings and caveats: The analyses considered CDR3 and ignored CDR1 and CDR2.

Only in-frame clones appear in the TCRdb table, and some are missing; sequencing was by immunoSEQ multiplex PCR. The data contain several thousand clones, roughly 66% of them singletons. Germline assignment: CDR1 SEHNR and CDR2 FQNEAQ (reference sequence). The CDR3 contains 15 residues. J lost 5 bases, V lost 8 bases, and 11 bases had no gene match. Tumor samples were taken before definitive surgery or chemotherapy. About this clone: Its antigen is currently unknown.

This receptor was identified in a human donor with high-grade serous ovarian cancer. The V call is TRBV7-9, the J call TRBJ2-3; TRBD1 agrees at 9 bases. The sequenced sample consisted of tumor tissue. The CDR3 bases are TGTGCCAGCTTAGAGGGAACAGGGGGCATAGATACGCAGTATTTT. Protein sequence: CASLEGTGGIDTQYF.